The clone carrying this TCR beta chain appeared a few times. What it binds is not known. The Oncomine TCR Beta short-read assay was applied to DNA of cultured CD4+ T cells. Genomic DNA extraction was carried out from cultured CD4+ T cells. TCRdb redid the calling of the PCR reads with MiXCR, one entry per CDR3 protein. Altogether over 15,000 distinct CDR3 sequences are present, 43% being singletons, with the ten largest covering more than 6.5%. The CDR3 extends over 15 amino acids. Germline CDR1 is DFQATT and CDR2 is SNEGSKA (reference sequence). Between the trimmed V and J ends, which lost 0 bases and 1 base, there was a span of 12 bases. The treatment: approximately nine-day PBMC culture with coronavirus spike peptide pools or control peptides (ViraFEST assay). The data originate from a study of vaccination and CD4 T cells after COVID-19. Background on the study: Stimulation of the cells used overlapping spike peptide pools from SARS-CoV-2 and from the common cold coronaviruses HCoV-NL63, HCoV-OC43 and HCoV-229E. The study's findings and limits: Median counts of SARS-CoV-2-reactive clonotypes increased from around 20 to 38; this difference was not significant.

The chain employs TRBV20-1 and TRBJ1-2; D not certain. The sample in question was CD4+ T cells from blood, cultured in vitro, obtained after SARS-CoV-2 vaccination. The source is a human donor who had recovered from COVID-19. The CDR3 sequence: CSARDRYTNNYGYTF. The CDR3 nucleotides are TGCAGTGCTAGAGATCGGTACACCAATAACTATGGCTACACCTTC.